Listed below are T cell receptor beta chains from one sample, sequenced in a study of blood T cell repertoires in COVID-19. Sequencing used immunoSEQ multiplex PCR; TCRdb keeps in-frame clones, though not all of them. The data contain approximately 250,000 clones, about nine tenths of them singletons. Source material: PBMCs or T cells enriched from blood (not recorded which). The receptor source for this set is a woman in her thirties or forties with acute COVID-19. The CDR3 runs from the conserved cysteine through the conserved F or W. The D gene is left open where the match is weak. Size is stated for part of the rows, as once, few or many counts, or as a class when the clone is expanded.

V gene,J gene,clone size,D gene,CDR3 length,CDR3 protein,CDR3 DNA
TRBV30,TRBJ1-4,-,TRBD1,14,CAWTSTGTNEKLFF,TGTGCCTGGACCTCGACAGGGACTAATGAAAAACTGTTTTTT
TRBV18,TRBJ2-2,-,TRBD1,16,CASSPWGQTNTGELFF,TGTGCCAGCTCCCCGTGGGGACAGACGAACACCGGGGAGCTGTTTTTT
TRBV5-8,TRBJ2-3,-,TRBD2,18,CASSLVPGGRGGTDTQYF,TGTGCCAGCAGCTTGGTACCGGGAGGACGAGGGGGCACAGATACGCAGTATTTT
TRBV19,TRBJ1-2,-,-,15,CASSPETGWNYGYTF,TGTGCCAGTAGTCCAGAAACAGGGTGGAACTATGGCTACACCTTC
TRBV5-4,TRBJ1-3,-,-,13,CASTPSSGNTIYF,TGTGCCAGCACCCCGAGTTCCGGAAACACCATATATTTT
TRBV3-1/TRBV3-2,TRBJ1-5,-,TRBD1,16,CASSYGTGNSNQPQHF,TGTGCCAGCAGCTATGGGACAGGAAATAGCAATCAGCCCCAGCATTTT
TRBV25-1,TRBJ2-3,few,-,14,CASSVAGATDTQYF,TGTGCCAGCAGTGTAGCCGGAGCCACAGATACGCAGTATTTT
TRBV7-2,TRBJ1-5,-,-,16,CASSTQNYRAGQPQHF,TGTGCCAGCAGCACCCAGAATTACAGGGCCGGGCAGCCCCAGCATTTT
TRBV7-3,TRBJ2-1,-,TRBD2,16,CASSSVTSGVRNEQFF,TGTGCCAGCAGCTCAGTCACTAGCGGGGTGAGGAATGAGCAGTTCTTC
TRBV28,TRBJ1-3,-,TRBD1,15,CASSTTGWLGNTIYF,TGTGCCAGCAGTACGACAGGGTGGTTAGGAAACACCATATATTTT
TRBV10-1,TRBJ2-3,-,TRBD2,14,CASSRGGITDTQYF,TGCGCCAGCTCGAGGGGAGGGATAACAGATACGCAGTATTTT
TRBV7-9,TRBJ2-1,-,-,13,CASSFRSYNEQFF,TGTGCCAGCAGCTTCAGATCTTACAATGAGCAGTTCTTC
TRBV15,TRBJ2-1,-,-,15,CATVGGKNSYNEQFF,TGTGCCACCGTGGGCGGGAAAAACTCCTACAATGAGCAGTTCTTC
TRBV19,TRBJ1-1,-,-,16,CASSGRSPAGGREAFF,TGTGCCAGTAGCGGACGGAGCCCCGCGGGTGGCCGTGAAGCTTTCTTT
TRBV28,TRBJ1-6,-,TRBD1,16,CATRRRGQGDNSPLHF,TGTGCCACCCGACGGCGGGGACAGGGCGATAATTCACCCCTCCACTTT
TRBV5-4,TRBJ2-3,-,TRBD2,14,CASSPGGSTDTQYF,TGTGCCAGCAGCCCCGGCGGGAGTACAGATACGCAGTATTTT
TRBV24-1,TRBJ2-1,few,-,14,CATSDFSGYNEQFF,TGTGCCACCAGTGATTTTTCGGGGTACAATGAGCAGTTCTTC
TRBV9,TRBJ2-7,few,TRBD2,16,CASSVAPSGGSSEQYF,TGTGCCAGCAGCGTAGCTCCCTCCGGGGGGAGTTCCGAGCAGTACTTC
TRBV6-5,TRBJ2-6,-,-,15,CASRATGSGANVLTF,TGTGCCAGCAGGGCAACAGGGTCCGGGGCCAACGTCCTGACTTTC
TRBV18,TRBJ1-5,-,-,14,CASSPRQFNQPQHF,TGTGCCAGCTCACCTAGACAGTTCAATCAGCCCCAGCATTTT
TRBV6-6,TRBJ1-1,-,TRBD1,17,CASTRARTGVSDTEAFF,TGTGCCAGCACTCGCGCCCGGACAGGGGTCTCGGACACTGAAGCTTTCTTT
TRBV11-3,TRBJ2-5,-,-,15,CASSPIQRNQETQYF,TGTGCCAGCAGCCCGATCCAGCGCAACCAAGAGACCCAGTACTTC
TRBV27,TRBJ2-1,once,TRBD2,14,CASSLYGRANEQFF,TGTGCCAGCAGTTTATACGGGAGGGCGAATGAGCAGTTCTTC
TRBV3-1/TRBV3-2,TRBJ2-5,-,TRBD2,16,CASSHLLAGNQETQYF,TGTGCCAGCAGCCACCTACTAGCGGGGAACCAAGAGACCCAGTACTTC
TRBV5-6,TRBJ2-5,-,-,15,CASSSQDRDSKTQYF,TGTGCCAGCAGCTCTCAAGACAGGGACTCGAAGACCCAGTACTTC
TRBV7-2,TRBJ1-4,-,TRBD1,14,CASSPTGGIEKLFF,TGTGCCAGCAGCCCGACAGGGGGTATCGAAAAACTGTTTTTT
TRBV28,TRBJ2-1,-,TRBD2,15,CASSLAGESFNEQFF,TGTGCCAGCTCGCTAGCGGGAGAATCTTTCAATGAGCAGTTCTTC
TRBV27,TRBJ2-2,-,-,14,CASSWRSGTGELFF,TGTGCCAGCAGTTGGAGAAGTGGCACCGGGGAGCTGTTTTTT
TRBV7-9,TRBJ2-1,-,TRBD2,16,CASSLSIAGASDEQFF,TGTGCCAGCAGCCTTAGTATAGCGGGTGCCTCCGATGAGCAGTTCTTC
TRBV7-2,TRBJ1-2,once,-,14,CASSFNQGDYGYTF,TGTGCCAGCAGCTTCAATCAAGGAGACTATGGCTACACCTTC
TRBV10-1,TRBJ2-3,-,TRBD1,15,CASSGPGQGADTQYF,TGCGCCAGCAGTGGTCCGGGACAGGGGGCAGATACGCAGTATTTT
TRBV6-5,TRBJ2-7,-,-,13,CASRNRDLYEQYF,TGTGCCAGCAGAAACAGGGACCTCTACGAGCAGTACTTC
TRBV5-1,TRBJ2-1,-,TRBD2,15,CASSLLAGGYNEQFF,TGCGCCAGCAGCTTACTAGCGGGAGGCTACAATGAGCAGTTCTTC
TRBV6-6,TRBJ1-5,-,-,14,CASSYWQGDQPQHF,TGTGCCAGCAGTTACTGGCAGGGTGACCAGCCCCAGCATTTT
TRBV7-2,TRBJ1-2,-,TRBD1,15,CASSSPGQALYGYTF,TGTGCCAGCAGTTCTCCGGGACAGGCCCTCTATGGCTACACCTTC
TRBV9,TRBJ1-1,-,-,14,CASSDRQDRAEAFF,TGTGCCAGCAGCGACAGACAGGATAGGGCTGAAGCTTTCTTT
TRBV5-6,TRBJ1-5,-,TRBD1,14,CASSQGQGHQPQHF,TGTGCCAGCAGCCAAGGACAGGGGCATCAGCCCCAGCATTTT
TRBV3-1/TRBV3-2,TRBJ2-1,-,-,14,CASSQTSVDNEQFF,TGTGCCAGCAGCCAAACTAGTGTGGACAATGAGCAGTTCTTC
TRBV5-1,TRBJ2-5,-,TRBD2,16,CASSLAASGSQETQYF,TGCGCCAGCAGCTTGGCCGCTAGCGGGAGTCAAGAGACCCAGTACTTC
TRBV9,TRBJ1-2,-,TRBD1,16,CASSGYRGLANYGYTF,TGTGCCAGCAGCGGCTACAGGGGGCTGGCCAACTATGGCTACACCTTC
TRBV18,TRBJ1-3,-,TRBD1,16,CASSPPRGLRGNTIYF,TGTGCCAGCTCACCACCCAGGGGGCTGCGAGGAAACACCATATATTTT
TRBV7-3,TRBJ1-3,-,-,14,CASSRGNSGNTIYF,TGTGCCAGCAGCCGAGGGAACTCTGGAAACACCATATATTTT
TRBV7-9,TRBJ1-5,-,TRBD1,18,CASSPGTGSPRGDQPQHF,TGTGCCAGCAGCCCCGGGACAGGGTCCCCTCGGGGGGATCAGCCCCAGCATTTT
TRBV14,TRBJ2-7,-,-,16,CASSPRGTGKEYEQYF,TGTGCCAGCAGCCCCCGTGGGACTGGGAAGGAGTACGAGCAGTACTTC
TRBV5-4,TRBJ2-1,few,-,12,CASSLDRAPEFF,TGTGCCAGCAGCTTGGACAGGGCCCCGGAATTCTTC
TRBV27,TRBJ1-6,-,-,13,CASGSTGNSPLHF,TGTGCCAGCGGCTCCACAGGGAACTCACCCCTCCACTTT
TRBV2,TRBJ1-6,-,-,19,CASTTSPQTAVSYNSPLHF,TGTGCCAGCACCACTTCCCCGCAGACGGCGGTGTCCTATAATTCACCCCTCCACTTT
TRBV24-1,TRBJ2-1,-,TRBD1,16,CATSDEGQTLQYEQFF,TGTGCCACCAGTGATGAGGGACAGACCCTGCAATATGAGCAGTTCTTC
TRBV19,TRBJ2-5,few,TRBD2,17,CASGTRGATSGRETQYF,TGTGCCAGCGGTACAAGAGGGGCGACTAGCGGGAGAGAGACCCAGTACTTC
TRBV7-2,TRBJ1-6,once,-,15,CASTLDSSYNSPLHF,TGTGCCAGCACCTTGGACAGCTCCTATAATTCACCCCTCCACTTT
TRBV10-2,TRBJ2-1,-,TRBD2,18,CASSDGLRTSGNYNEQFF,TGCGCCAGCAGTGACGGACTTAGGACTAGCGGGAATTACAATGAGCAGTTCTTC